The 26 T cell receptor beta chains given below trace back to one sample, sequenced in a study of immunodeficiency (dated by TCRdb to the late 2010s). General study outcomes and caveats: CD4+ T cell V-J pairing and productive entropy appeared similar between patients and controls.

Library preparation was by the immunoSEQ multiplex PCR assay. TCRdb mirrors the immuneACCESS table, restricted to in-frame sequences. Some clones are absent from its copies; in checked studies, under half trace to an unresolved V gene, and the reason for the others is unknown. The sample data list about 2,300 clones, and 86% of these were observed just once. The ten largest clones take up roughly 19% of the sample. These receptors' antigens are unknown. The sample was CD4+ T cells from blood. These receptors all come from a woman younger than 30 with POLD1 deficiency.

The chain recombines TRBV27 with TRBJ2-1; 11 bases are a match to TRBD2. Trimming removed 2 bases from V and 0 bases from J; junction bases left unmatched: 0. Germline CDR1 reads MNHEY; CDR2 reads SMNVEV (reference sequence). There are 16 residues in the CDR3. CDR3 loop: CASSLTSGSSYNEQFF. CDR3 DNA sequence: TGTGCCAGCAGTTTAACTAGCGGGAGCTCCTACAATGAGCAGTTCTTC.

In this sample, this clone turned up a few times. V and J are TRBV6-5 and TRBJ1-4; D not resolved. CDR1 MNHEY and CDR2 SVGAGI come from the germline V gene. The CDR3 totals 14 residues. V lost 6 bases and J 5 bases, leaving 13 bases between the germline ends. CDR3 in amino acids: CASRMGLENEKLFF. The CDR3 bases are TGTGCCAGCAGGATGGGGTTGGAAAATGAAAAACTGTTTTTT.

This sequence joins TRBV6-5 and TRBJ1-2; no definite D call. Trimming removed 7 bases from V and 3 bases from J, with 15 bases in between. The germline V gene has CDR1 MNHEY and CDR2 SVGAGI. This CDR3 is built from 14 residues. The CDR3 DNA follows: TGTGCCAGCACCAAACCTGCGGGTCACTATGGCTACACCTTC. Amino acids: CASTKPAGHYGYTF.

This clone appeared a few times. The rearrangement links TRBV7-8 to TRBJ1-1; 7 bases line up with TRBD1. The ends lost 2 bases at V and 1 base at J; junction bases unmatched: 4. The CDR3 has 15 residues. Per germline, CDR1 SGHVS and CDR2 FQNEAQ. The CDR3 loop is CASSLRQGRNTEAFF. CDR3 sequence (DNA): TGTGCCAGCAGCTTAAGACAGGGCAGGAACACTGAAGCTTTCTTT. The full variable domain, rest sourced from reference TRBV7-8 and TRBJ1-1, is GAGVSQSPRYKVAKRGQDVALRCDPISGHVSLFWYQQALGQGPEFLTYFQNEAQLDKSGLPSDRFFAERPEGSVSTLKIQRTQQEDSAVYLCASSLRQGRNTEAFFGQGTRLTVV.

The chain combines TRBV6-2 or TRBV6-3 with TRBJ1-1, with D maybe TRBD1 (6 bases). This CDR3 is 16 amino acids long. The germline V gene encodes CDR1 MNHEY and CDR2 SVGEGT. Trimming removed 2 bases from V and 4 bases from J, with 17 bases in between. CDR3 nucleotides: TGTGCCAGCAGTTACAGGCAGGGGCGGTCGGGCACTGAAGCTTTCTTT. Amino acids: CASSYRQGRSGTEAFF.

The chain recombines TRBV5-1 with TRBJ1-5, with a tentative D call TRBD1 (6 bases). Germline CDR1 SGHRS, CDR2 YFSETQ. The CDR3 runs to 15 residues. Trimming removed 4 bases at V and 3 bases at J, with 14 bases between. In nucleotides, the CDR3 is TGCGCCAGCAGCACGACAGGCGGGATCAATCAGCCCCAGCATTTT. Its translation is CASSTTGGINQPQHF. The whole variable domain, filled in from reference TRBV5-1 and TRBJ1-5, reads KAGVTQTPRYLIKTRGQQVTLSCSPISGHRSVSWYQQTPGQGLQFLFEYFSETQRNKGNFPGRFSGRQFSNSRSEMNVSTLELGDSALYLCASSTTGGINQPQHFGDGTRLSIL.

This chain uses TRBV28 with TRBJ1-6; a possible D gene is TRBD1 (5 bases). Germline CDR1 MDHEN, CDR2 SYDVKM. V was clipped by 1 base and J by 9 bases, with 16 bases between them. This CDR3 is built from 16 residues. The CDR3 loop is CASSLSVQGTGSPLHF. CDR3 DNA: TGTGCCAGCAGTTTATCTGTGCAGGGCACGGGTTCACCCCTCCACTTT.

The chain employs TRBV5-1 and TRBJ2-5; 12 bases map to TRBD2. The CDR3 covers 16 residues. V gave up 0 bases and J gave up 5 bases; unmatched junction bases: 5. CDR1 SGHRS and CDR2 YFSETQ come from the germline V gene. The DNA for the CDR3 is TGCGCCAGCAGCTTGGCCCGACTAGCGGGAGTTGAGACCCAGTACTTC. It translates to CASSLARLAGVETQYF. The complete variable domain, with remaining parts taken from reference TRBV5-1 and TRBJ2-5, reads KAGVTQTPRYLIKTRGQQVTLSCSPISGHRSVSWYQQTPGQGLQFLFEYFSETQRNKGNFPGRFSGRQFSNSRSEMNVSTLELGDSALYLCASSLARLAGVETQYFGPGTRLLVL.

This rearrangement joins TRBV11-3 to TRBJ1-1, with 8 bases fitting TRBD1. This CDR3 contains 12 residues. Germline V lookup: CDR1 SGHNT, CDR2 YENEEA. The ends lost 5 bases at V and 11 bases at J; junction bases unmatched: 7. The CDR3 here is CASSGPGTGAFF. CDR3 nucleotides: TGTGCCAGCAGCGGACCCGGGACAGGCGCTTTCTTT. The whole variable domain, remainder taken from reference TRBV11-3 and TRBJ1-1, is EAGVVQSPRYKIIEKKQPVAFWCNPISGHNTLYWYLQNLGQGPELLIRYENEEAVDDSQLPKDRFSAERLKGVDSTLKIQPAELGDSAVYLCASSGPGTGAFFGQGTRLTVV.

The DNA of the CDR3 is TGTGCCAGCAGTGAAACAGCCGATATGAACACTGAAGCTTTCTTT. It translates to CASSETADMNTEAFF. The chain joins TRBV2 to TRBJ1-1; D gene unclear. Germline values: CDR1 SNHLY, CDR2 FYNNEI. The CDR3 has 15 amino acids. With 2 bases removed from V and 0 bases from J, the gap between germline ends came to 10 bases.

V and J are TRBV2 and TRBJ2-1, with 13 bases lining up with TRBD2. The CDR3 spans 15 residues. Germline CDR1 reads SNHLY; CDR2 reads FYNNEI. Unmatched junction bases numbered 6, after V lost 7 bases and J lost 6 bases. The CDR3, as DNA: TGTGCCAGCAATCCGGGACTAGCGGGAAGCAATGAGCAGTTCTTC. Protein: CASNPGLAGSNEQFF. Looking up the rest from reference TRBV2 and TRBJ2-1 gives the full variable domain: EPEVTQTPSHQVTQMGQEVILRCVPISNHLYFYWYRQILGQKVEFLVSFYNNEISEKSEIFDDQFSVERPDGSNFTLKIRSTKLEDSAMYFCASNPGLAGSNEQFFGPGTRLTVL.

This rearrangement joins TRBV6-5 to TRBJ2-1; D may be TRBD2 (5 bases). This CDR3 spans 15 amino acids. The ends were cut back, 4 bases at V and 0 bases at J, with 10 bases in the middle. Germline V CDR1 and CDR2: MNHEY, SVGAGI. CDR3 protein: CASSFRGNSYNEQFF. The CDR3 DNA is TGTGCCAGCAGTTTCCGGGGTAACTCCTACAATGAGCAGTTCTTC.

This chain links TRBV25-1 with TRBJ2-1; the D is unclear. Looked up from germline, CDR1 is MGHDK and CDR2 is SYGVNS. CDR3 size: 13 residues. V was cut by 2 bases and J by 6 bases, with 8 bases left in between. The CDR3 coding sequence is TGTGCCAGCAGTGAAGCGTCGTCCAATGAGCAGTTCTTC. Protein product: CASSEASSNEQFF.

The chain has TRBV6-1 and TRBJ1-1; D not resolved. Germline V lookup: CDR1 MNHNS, CDR2 SASEGT. V dropped 2 bases and J dropped 10 bases, with 11 bases sitting between them. CDR3 length equals 12 residues. CDR3 sequence reads: CASSERGFGAFF. CDR3 coding DNA: TGTGCCAGCAGTGAAAGAGGGTTCGGAGCTTTCTTT.

The V and J genes are TRBV9 and TRBJ1-4, with TRBD1 matching 8 bases. This CDR3 has 14 amino acids. With V trimmed by 7 bases and J by 12 bases, 14 bases remained unmatched. Germline CDR1 and CDR2: SGDLS and YYNGEE. CDR3 amino acids: CASGPPGGREELFF. In nucleotides, the CDR3 is TGTGCCAGCGGTCCCCCAGGGGGCAGGGAGGAACTGTTTTTT.

The V gene is TRBV5-1, the J gene TRBJ2-2; 7 bases are shared with TRBD2. The V gene's germline CDR1 is SGHRS and CDR2 YFSETQ. The CDR3 spans 17 residues. The J segment lost 5 bases and the V segment lost 1 base, leaving 11 bases of the junction unmatched. The CDR3 DNA reads TGCGCCAGCAGCTTGCAGGTTGGGCCCGGGGGGACCGGGGAGCTGTTTTTT. It specifies CASSLQVGPGGTGELFF.

This clone was observed a single time. This rearrangement joins TRBV6-1 to TRBJ2-5; weak D call: TRBD2 (6 bases). This CDR3 contains 15 residues. V dropped 2 bases and J dropped 2 bases, with 12 bases sitting between them. The V gene's germline CDR1 is MNHNS and CDR2 SASEGT. CDR3: CASSEMGGSQETQYF. CDR3 DNA: TGTGCCAGCAGTGAAATGGGAGGCTCTCAAGAGACCCAGTACTTC.

The chain carries TRBV4-1 and TRBJ2-2; maybe TRBD2 (5 bases). From germline, CDR1 is MGHRA and CDR2 YSYEKL. The CDR3 extends over 15 amino acids. V was shortened by 0 bases and J by 3 bases, with 8 bases between the two germline ends. CDR3 sequence: CASSQDASYTGELFF. The CDR3 DNA sequence: TGCGCCAGCAGCCAAGATGCTAGCTACACCGGGGAGCTGTTTTTT.

V is TRBV3-1 (or the pseudogene TRBV3-2) and J is TRBJ1-1, with a weak D call TRBD1 (5 bases). Germline V lookup: CDR1 LGHDT, CDR2 YNNKEL (reference sequence). The germline V and J ends were trimmed by 0 bases and 5 bases, with 13 bases remaining between them. CDR3 length: 15 amino acids. DNA for the CDR3: TGTGCCAGCAGCCAAGATGCAGGGTTGGTGACTGAAGCTTTCTTT. This sequence encodes CASSQDAGLVTEAFF.

This sequence joins TRBV5-8 and TRBJ2-7; D remains ambiguous. The ends were cut back, 0 bases at V and 4 bases at J, with 5 bases in the middle. This CDR3 spans 12 amino acids. Germline CDR1 and CDR2: SGHTS and YDEGEE. As DNA, the CDR3 is TGTGCCAGCAGCTTGGCAAGGTACGAGCAGTACTTC. Its protein is CASSLARYEQYF.

The rearrangement joins TRBV25-1 to TRBJ2-1, with D hard to call. The CDR3 consists of 17 residues. The germline gives CDR1 MGHDK, CDR2 SYGVNS. With 2 bases removed from V and 7 bases from J, the gap between germline ends came to 21 bases. This chain's CDR3 is CASSEQRWVGALNEQFF. As DNA, the CDR3 is TGTGCCAGCAGTGAACAGAGGTGGGTCGGAGCCCTTAATGAGCAGTTCTTC. The variable domain in full, with the rest retrieved from reference TRBV25-1 and TRBJ2-1, is EADIYQTPRYLVIGTGKKITLECSQTMGHDKMYWYQQDPGMELHLIHYSYGVNSTEKGDLSSESTVSRIRTEHFPLTLESARPSHTSQYLCASSEQRWVGALNEQFFGPGTRLTVL.

The chain is built from TRBV27 and TRBJ2-7; 10 bases are shared with TRBD1. V was clipped by 8 bases and J by 4 bases; unmatched bases: 5. Per germline, CDR1 MNHEY and CDR2 SMNVEV (reference sequence). The CDR3 spans 13 residues. The CDR3 loop is CASCRTGGYEQYF. In nucleotides, the CDR3 is TGTGCCAGCTGTCGGACAGGGGGGTACGAGCAGTACTTC.

The chain uses TRBV3-1 (or the pseudogene TRBV3-2) and TRBJ2-4; D gene uncertain. CDR3 length equals 14 residues. Germline V gene sequence: CDR1 LGHDT, CDR2 YNNKEL (reference sequence). The V gene lost 1 base and the J gene lost 2 bases, with 6 bases spanning the gap. DNA for the CDR3: TGTGCCAGCAGCCAAGGGGGAACCAAAAACATTCAGTACTTC. Its translation is CASSQGGTKNIQYF.

The V and J genes are TRBV3-1 (or the pseudogene TRBV3-2) and TRBJ2-3; D gene unclear. Trimming removed 4 bases from V and 6 bases from J, with 8 bases in between. CDR3 length equals 12 residues. The germline V gene encodes CDR1 LGHDT and CDR2 YNNKEL (reference sequence). The CDR3 here is CASSPLGDTQYF. DNA of the CDR3: TGTGCCAGCAGCCCATTGGGGGATACGCAGTATTTT.

This clone has just a few counts. The V and J genes are TRBV20-1 and TRBJ1-3; D remains unclear. V shed 5 bases and J shed 4 bases, with 3 bases lying between them. This CDR3 is 10 amino acids long. CDR1 and CDR2 (germline): DFQATT, SNEGSKA (reference sequence). The CDR3 coding sequence is TGCAGTGCTTTAGGAAACACCATATATTTT. Protein: CSALGNTIYF.

The chain has TRBV7-3 and TRBJ2-1; 13 nucleotides align to TRBD2. The CDR3 extends over 15 amino acids. V lost 5 bases, J lost 6 bases, and 4 bases stayed unmatched. Germline CDR1 reads SGHTA; CDR2 reads FQGTGA. The CDR3 spells CASSATSGRINEQFF. CDR3 DNA sequence: TGTGCCAGCAGCGCGACTAGCGGGAGGATCAATGAGCAGTTCTTC. The variable domain in full, with the rest retrieved from reference TRBV7-3 and TRBJ2-1, is GAGVSQTPSNKVTEKGKYVELRCDPISGHTALYWYRQSLGQGPEFLIYFQGTGAADDSGLPNDRFFAVRPEGSVSTLKIQRTERGDSAVYLCASSATSGRINEQFFGPGTRLTVL.